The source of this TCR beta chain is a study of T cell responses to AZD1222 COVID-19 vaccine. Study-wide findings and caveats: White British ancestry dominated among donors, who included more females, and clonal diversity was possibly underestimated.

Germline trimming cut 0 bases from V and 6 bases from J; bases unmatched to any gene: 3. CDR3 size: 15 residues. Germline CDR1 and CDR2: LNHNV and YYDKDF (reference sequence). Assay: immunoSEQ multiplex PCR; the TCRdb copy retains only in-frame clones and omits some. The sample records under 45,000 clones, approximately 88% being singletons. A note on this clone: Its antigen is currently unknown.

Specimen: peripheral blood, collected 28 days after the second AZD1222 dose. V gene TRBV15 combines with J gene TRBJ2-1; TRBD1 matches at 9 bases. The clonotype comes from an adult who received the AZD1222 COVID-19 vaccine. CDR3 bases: TGTGCCACCAGCAGAGAGGGGACAGGGCTCAATGAGCAGTTCTTC. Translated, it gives CATSREGTGLNEQFF.